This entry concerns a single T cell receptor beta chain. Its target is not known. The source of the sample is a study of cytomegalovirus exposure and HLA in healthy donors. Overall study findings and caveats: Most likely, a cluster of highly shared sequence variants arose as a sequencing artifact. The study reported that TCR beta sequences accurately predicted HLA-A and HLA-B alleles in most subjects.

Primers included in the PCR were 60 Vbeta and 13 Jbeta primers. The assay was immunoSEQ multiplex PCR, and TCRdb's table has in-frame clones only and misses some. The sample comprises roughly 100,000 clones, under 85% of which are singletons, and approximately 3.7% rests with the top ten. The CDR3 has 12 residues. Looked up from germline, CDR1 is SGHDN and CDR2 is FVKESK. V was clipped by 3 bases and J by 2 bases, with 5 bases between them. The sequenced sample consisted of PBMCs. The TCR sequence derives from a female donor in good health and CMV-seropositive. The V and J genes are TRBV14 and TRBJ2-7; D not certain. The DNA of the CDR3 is TGTGCCAGCAGCCACGCTACCTACGAGCAGTACTTC. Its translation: CASSHATYEQYF.